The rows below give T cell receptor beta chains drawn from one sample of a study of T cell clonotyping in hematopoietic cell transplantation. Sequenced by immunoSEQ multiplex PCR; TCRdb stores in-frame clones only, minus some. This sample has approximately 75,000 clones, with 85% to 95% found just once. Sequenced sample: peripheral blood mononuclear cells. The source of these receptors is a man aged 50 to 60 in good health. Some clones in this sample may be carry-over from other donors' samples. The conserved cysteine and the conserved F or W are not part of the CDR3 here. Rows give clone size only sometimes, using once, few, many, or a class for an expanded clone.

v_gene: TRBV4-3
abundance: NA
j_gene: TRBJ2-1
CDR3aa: ASSQVTSGHNEQF

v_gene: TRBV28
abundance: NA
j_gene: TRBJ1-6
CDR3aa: ASSLAAQGRFNSYNSPLH

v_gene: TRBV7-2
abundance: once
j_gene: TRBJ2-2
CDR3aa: ASSLAGAHTGELF

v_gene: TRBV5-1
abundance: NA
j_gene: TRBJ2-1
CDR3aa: ASSLDTYNEQF

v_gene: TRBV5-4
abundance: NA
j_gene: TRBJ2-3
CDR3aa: ASSLASSFSTDTQY

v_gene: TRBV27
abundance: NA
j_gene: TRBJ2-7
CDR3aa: ASSPYSDTLSYEQY

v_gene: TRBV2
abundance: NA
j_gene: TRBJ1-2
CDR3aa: ASSSEPNYGYT

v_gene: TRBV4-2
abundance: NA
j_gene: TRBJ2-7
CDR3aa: ASSQDASGTLYEQY

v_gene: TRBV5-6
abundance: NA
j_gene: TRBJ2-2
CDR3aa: ASSLGAVSGELF

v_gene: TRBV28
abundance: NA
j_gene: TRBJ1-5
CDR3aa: ASSLTGLNQPQH

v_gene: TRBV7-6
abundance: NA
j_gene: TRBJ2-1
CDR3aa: ASSPTGDEQF

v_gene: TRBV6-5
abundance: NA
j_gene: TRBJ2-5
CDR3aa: ASSYELGGLGETQY

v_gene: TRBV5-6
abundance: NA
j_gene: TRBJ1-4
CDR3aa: ASSFGSANEKLF

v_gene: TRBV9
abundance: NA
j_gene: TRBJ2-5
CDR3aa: ASSAEGDRGETQY

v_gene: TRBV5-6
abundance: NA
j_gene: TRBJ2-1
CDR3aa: ASSLLYRGSVYNEQF

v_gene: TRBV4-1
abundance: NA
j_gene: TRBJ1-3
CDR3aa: ASSRAGLVLSGNTIY

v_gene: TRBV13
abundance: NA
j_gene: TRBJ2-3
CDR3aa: ASSPGLVTDTQY

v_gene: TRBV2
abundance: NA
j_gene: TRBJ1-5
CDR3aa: ASSQVRDQPQH

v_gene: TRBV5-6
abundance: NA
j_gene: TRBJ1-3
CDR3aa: ASSLRGPGNTIY

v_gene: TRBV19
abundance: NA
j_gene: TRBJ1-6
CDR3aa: ASKAGGVPNSPLH

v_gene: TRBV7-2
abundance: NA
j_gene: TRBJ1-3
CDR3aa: ASSPDSSGNTIY

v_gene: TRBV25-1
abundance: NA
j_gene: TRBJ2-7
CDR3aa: ASSPLGQTGIEQY

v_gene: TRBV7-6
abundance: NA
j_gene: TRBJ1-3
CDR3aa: ASSSATGGASSGNTIY

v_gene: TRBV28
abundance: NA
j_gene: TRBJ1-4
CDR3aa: ASSPGQRNEKLF